The source of this T cell receptor (beta chain) is a study of identical twins. Study-wide results and limits: Weaker excess sharing between twins was seen in beta out-of-frame sequences. Abundant beta clonotypes from cord blood had fewer insertions, unlike memory repertoires, which showed none. Invariant populations such as MAIT and iNKT cells could partly muddle zero-insertion analyses.

A universal primer site was created by template switching, with the cDNA bearing unique molecular identifiers. TCRdb processed the 5' RACE reads anew with MiXCR; each CDR3 protein has one entry. Here the sample spans 1.5 million to 2 million distinct CDR3 sequences, under 35% being singletons. Of note for this clonotype: Antigen specificity is unknown.

The sequencing input was cord blood. The sequence came from a newborn girl in good health.

The CDR3: CASSLLPRVLGAYGYTF. DNA of the CDR3: TGTGCCAGCAGTTTGCTGCCCCGGGTCCTCGGGGCGTATGGCTACACCTTC. The genes are TRBV28 and TRBJ1-2, with D maybe TRBD1 (5 bases). CDR1 and CDR2 (germline): MDHEN, SYDVKM. CDR3 length: 17 residues. Trimming took 3 bases from V and 5 from J, leaving 22 bases between them.